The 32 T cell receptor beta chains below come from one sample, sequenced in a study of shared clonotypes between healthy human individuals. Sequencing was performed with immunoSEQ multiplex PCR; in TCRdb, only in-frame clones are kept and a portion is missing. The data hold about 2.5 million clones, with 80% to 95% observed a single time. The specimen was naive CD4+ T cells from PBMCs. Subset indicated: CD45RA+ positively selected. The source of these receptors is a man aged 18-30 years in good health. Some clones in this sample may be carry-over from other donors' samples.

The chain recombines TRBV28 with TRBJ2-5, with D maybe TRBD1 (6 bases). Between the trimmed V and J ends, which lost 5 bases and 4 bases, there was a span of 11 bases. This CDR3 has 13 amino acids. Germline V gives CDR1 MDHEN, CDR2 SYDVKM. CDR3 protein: CASSKQGAETQYF. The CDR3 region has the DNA TGTGCCAGCAGTAAACAGGGTGCAGAGACCCAGTACTTC.

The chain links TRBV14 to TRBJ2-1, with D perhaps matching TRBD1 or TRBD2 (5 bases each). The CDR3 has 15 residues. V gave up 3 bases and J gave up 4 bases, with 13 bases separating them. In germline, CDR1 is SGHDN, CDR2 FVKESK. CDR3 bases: TGTGCCAGCAGCCAGGGGGAGTACGTTTACAATGAGCAGTTCTTC. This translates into CASSQGEYVYNEQFF. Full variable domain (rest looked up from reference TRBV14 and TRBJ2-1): EAGVTQFPSHSVIEKGQTVTLRCDPISGHDNLYWYRRVMGKEIKFLLHFVKESKQDESGMPNNRFLAERTGGTYSTLKVQPAELEDSGVYFCASSQGEYVYNEQFFGPGTRLTVL.

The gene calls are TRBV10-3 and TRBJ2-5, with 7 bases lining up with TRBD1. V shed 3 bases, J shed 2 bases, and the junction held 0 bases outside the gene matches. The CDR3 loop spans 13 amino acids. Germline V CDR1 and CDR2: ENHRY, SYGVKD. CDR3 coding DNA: TGTGCCATCAGTGACAGGGGGCAAGAGACCCAGTACTTC. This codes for CAISDRGQETQYF.

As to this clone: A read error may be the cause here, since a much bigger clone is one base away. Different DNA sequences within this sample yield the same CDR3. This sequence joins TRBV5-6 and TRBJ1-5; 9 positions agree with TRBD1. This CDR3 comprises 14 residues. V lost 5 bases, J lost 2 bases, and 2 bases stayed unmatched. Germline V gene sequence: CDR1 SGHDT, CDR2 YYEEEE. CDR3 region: CASSRTGGNQPQHF. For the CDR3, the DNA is TGTGCCAGCAGTCGGACAGGGGGCAATCAGCCCCAGCATTTT.

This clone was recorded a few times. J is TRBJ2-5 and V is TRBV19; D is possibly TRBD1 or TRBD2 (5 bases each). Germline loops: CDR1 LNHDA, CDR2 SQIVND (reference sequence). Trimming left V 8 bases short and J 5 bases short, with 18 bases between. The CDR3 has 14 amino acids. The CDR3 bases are TGTGCCAGTTCCCCCGGGACGGGCAGGGAGACCCAGTACTTC. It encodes CASSPGTGRETQYF. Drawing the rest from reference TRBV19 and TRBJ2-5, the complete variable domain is DGGITQSPKYLFRKEGQNVTLSCEQNLNHDAMYWYRQDPGQGLRLIYYSQIVNDFQKGDIAEGYSVSREKKESFPLTVTSAQKNPTAFYLCASSPGTGRETQYFGPGTRLLVL.

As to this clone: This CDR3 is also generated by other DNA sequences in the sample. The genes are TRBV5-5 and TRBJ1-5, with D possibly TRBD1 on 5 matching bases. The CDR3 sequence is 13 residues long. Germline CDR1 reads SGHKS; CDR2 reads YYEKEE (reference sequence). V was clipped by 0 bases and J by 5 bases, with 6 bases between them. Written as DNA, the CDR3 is TGTGCCAGCAGCTTGGCGGGGGATCAGCCCCAGCATTTT. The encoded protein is CASSLAGDQPQHF.

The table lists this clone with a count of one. CDR3 sequence: CASSQTSSLADTQYF. CDR3 in DNA: TGTGCCAGCAGCCAGACTAGCTCCCTAGCCGATACGCAGTATTTT. The V gene is TRBV9, the J gene TRBJ2-3, with 7 bases identical to TRBD2. The CDR3 covers 15 residues. Germline CDR1 SGDLS, CDR2 YYNGEE. The V and J ends lost 4 bases and 6 bases, in that order; junction bases with no gene match: 11.

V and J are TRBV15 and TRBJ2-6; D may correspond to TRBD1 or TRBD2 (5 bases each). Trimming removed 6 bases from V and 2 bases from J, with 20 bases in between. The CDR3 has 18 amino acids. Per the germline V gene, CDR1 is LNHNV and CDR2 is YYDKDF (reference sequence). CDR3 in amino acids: CATSPSITGTPGANVLTF. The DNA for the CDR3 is TGTGCCACCAGTCCATCCATTACCGGGACCCCTGGGGCCAACGTCCTGACTTTC.

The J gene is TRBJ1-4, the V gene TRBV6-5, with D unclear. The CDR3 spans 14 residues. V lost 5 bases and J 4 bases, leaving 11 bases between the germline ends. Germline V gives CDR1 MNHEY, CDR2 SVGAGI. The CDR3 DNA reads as TGTGCCAGCAGTGAATGGACCAGTAATGAAAAACTGTTTTTT. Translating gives CASSEWTSNEKLFF.

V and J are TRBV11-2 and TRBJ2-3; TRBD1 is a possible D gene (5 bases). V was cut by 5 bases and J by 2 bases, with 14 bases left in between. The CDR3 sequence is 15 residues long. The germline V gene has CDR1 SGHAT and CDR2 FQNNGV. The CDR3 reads CASSPARVVTDTQYF. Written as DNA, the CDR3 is TGTGCCAGCAGCCCCGCCAGGGTCGTCACAGATACGCAGTATTTT.

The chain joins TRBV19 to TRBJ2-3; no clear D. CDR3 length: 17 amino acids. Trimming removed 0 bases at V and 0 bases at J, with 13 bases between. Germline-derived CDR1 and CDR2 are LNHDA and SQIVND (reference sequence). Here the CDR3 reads CASSIDRRRSSTDTQYF. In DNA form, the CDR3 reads TGTGCCAGTAGTATAGACCGTCGGCGGTCTAGCACAGATACGCAGTATTTT.

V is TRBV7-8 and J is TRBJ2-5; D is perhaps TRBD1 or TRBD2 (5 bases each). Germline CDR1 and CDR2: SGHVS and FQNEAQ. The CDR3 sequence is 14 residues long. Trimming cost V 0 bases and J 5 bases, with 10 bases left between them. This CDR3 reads CASSLAGTVETQYF. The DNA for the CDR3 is TGTGCCAGCAGCTTAGCGGGGACGGTGGAGACCCAGTACTTC.

As DNA, the CDR3 is TGTGCCAGCAGCGCAAGAGGAATAGCTTTCTTT. Protein sequence: CASSARGIAFF. This chain uses TRBV5-6 with TRBJ1-1, with unresolved D. V dropped 4 bases and J dropped 10 bases, with 11 bases sitting between them. Germline V lookup: CDR1 SGHDT, CDR2 YYEEEE. The CDR3 runs to 11 residues.

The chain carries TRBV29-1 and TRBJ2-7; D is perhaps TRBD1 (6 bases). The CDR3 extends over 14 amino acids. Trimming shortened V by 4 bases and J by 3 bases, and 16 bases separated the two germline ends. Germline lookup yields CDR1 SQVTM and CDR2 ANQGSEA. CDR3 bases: TGCAGCGTTGCCTGGTGGGACACCTACTACGAGCAGTACTTC. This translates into CSVAWWDTYYEQYF.

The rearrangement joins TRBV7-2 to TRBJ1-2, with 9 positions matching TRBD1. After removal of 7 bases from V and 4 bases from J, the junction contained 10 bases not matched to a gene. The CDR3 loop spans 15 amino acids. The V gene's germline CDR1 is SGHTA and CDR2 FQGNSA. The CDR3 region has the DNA TGTACCAGCACCTCACAGGGGGCGCTTAGCTATGGCTACACCTTC. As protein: CTSTSQGALSYGYTF.

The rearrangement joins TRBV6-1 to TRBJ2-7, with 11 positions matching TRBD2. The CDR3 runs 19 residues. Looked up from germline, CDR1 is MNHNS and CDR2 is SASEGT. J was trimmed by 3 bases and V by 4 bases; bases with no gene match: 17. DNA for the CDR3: TGTGCCAGCAGTGCCCAGCACACAATTAGCGGGAGGGTTTTCTACGAGCAGTACTTC. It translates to CASSAQHTISGRVFYEQYF.

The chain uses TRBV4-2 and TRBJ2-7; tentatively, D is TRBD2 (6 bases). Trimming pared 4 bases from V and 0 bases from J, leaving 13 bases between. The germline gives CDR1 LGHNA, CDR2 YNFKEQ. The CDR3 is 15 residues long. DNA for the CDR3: TGTGCCAGCAGCCCAGGGACTGGGAGCTCCTACGAGCAGTACTTC. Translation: CASSPGTGSSYEQYF.

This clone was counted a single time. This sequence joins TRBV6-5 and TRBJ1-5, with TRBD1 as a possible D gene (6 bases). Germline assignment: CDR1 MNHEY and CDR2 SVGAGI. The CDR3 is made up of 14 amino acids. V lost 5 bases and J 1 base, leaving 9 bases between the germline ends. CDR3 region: CASSDRQSNQPQHF. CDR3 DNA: TGTGCCAGCAGTGACAGGCAAAGCAATCAGCCCCAGCATTTT.

The CDR3 reads CAISDRGLDTQYF. The CDR3, as DNA: TGTGCCATCAGTGACAGGGGTTTAGATACGCAGTATTTT. The V gene is TRBV10-3, the J gene TRBJ2-3, with D perhaps matching TRBD1 (6 bases). This CDR3 contains 13 residues. The ends were cut back, 3 bases at V and 5 bases at J, with 9 bases in the middle. CDR1 and CDR2 from the germline V gene are ENHRY and SYGVKD.

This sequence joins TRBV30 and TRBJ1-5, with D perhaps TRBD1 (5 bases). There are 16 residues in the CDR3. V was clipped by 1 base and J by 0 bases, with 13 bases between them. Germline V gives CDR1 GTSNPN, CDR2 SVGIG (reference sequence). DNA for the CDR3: TGTGCCTGGAGTGAGGGGCAGTCTTATAGCAATCAGCCCCAGCATTTT. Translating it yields CAWSEGQSYSNQPQHF.

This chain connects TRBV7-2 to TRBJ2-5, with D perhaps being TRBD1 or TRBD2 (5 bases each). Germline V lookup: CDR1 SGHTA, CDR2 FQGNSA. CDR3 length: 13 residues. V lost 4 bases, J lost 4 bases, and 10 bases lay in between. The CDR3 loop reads CASSSTGPETQYF. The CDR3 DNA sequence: TGTGCCAGCAGCTCTACGGGACCAGAGACCCAGTACTTC. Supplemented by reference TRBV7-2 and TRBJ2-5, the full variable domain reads GAGVSQSPSNKVTEKGKDVELRCDPISGHTALYWYRQSLGQGLEFLIYFQGNSAPDKSGLPSDRFSAERTGGSVSTLTIQRTQQEDSAVYLCASSSTGPETQYFGPGTRLLVL.

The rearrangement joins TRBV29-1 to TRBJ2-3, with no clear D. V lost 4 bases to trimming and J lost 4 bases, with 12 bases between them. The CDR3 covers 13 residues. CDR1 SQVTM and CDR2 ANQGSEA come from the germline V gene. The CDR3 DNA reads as TGCAGCGTTGGTCAGACATGGGCAGATACGCAGTATTTT. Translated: CSVGQTWADTQYF.

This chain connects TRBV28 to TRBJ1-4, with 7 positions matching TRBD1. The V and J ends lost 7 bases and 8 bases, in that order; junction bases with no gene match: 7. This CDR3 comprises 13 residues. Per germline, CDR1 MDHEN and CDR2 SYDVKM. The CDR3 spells CASMGRGGEKLFF. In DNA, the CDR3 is TGTGCCAGCATGGGCAGGGGGGGCGAAAAACTGTTTTTT. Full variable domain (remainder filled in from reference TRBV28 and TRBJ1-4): DVKVTQSSRYLVKRTGEKVFLECVQDMDHENMFWYRQDPGLGLRLIYFSYDVKMKEKGDIPEGYSVSREKKERFSLILESASTNQTSMYLCASMGRGGEKLFFGSGTQLSVL.

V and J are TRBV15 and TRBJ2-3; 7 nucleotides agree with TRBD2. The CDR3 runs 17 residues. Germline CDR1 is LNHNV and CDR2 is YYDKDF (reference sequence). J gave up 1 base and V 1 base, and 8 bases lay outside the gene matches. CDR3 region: CATSRGVASGGTDTQYF. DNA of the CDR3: TGTGCCACCAGCAGAGGGGTGGCTAGCGGAGGCACAGATACGCAGTATTTT.

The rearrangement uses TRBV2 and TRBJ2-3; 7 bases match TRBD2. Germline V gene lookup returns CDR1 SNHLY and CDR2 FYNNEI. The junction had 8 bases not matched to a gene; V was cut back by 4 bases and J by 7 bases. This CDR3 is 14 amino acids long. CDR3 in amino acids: CASSGGEGPNTQYF. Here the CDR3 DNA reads TGTGCCAGCAGTGGAGGGGAGGGCCCAAATACGCAGTATTTT.

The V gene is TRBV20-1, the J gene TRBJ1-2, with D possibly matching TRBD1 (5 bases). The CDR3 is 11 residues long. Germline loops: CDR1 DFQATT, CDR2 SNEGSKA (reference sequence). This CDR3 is CSPGSNYGYTF. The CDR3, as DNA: TGCAGCCCAGGGTCGAACTATGGCTACACCTTC.

This chain's CDR3 is CASSPMGLYGETQYF. The CDR3 DNA is TGTGCCAGCTCTCCCATGGGGCTGTACGGAGAGACCCAGTACTTC. The rearrangement joins TRBV27 to TRBJ2-5; tentatively, D is TRBD1 (5 bases). V lost 8 bases to trimming and J lost 4 bases, with 20 bases between them. The CDR3 runs to 15 residues. Germline V gene lookup returns CDR1 MNHEY and CDR2 SMNVEV (reference sequence).

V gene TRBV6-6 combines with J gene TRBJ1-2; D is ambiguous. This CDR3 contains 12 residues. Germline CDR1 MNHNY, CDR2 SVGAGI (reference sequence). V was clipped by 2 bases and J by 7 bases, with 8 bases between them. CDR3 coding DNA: TGTGCCAGCAGTTACGGCCAGACTGGCTACACCTTC. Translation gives CASSYGQTGYTF.

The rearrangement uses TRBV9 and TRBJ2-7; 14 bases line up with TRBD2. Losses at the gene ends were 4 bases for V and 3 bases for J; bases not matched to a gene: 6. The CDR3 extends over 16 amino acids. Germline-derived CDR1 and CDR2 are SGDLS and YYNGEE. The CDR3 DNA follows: TGTGCCAGCAGCCCCGGACTAGCGGGAGGTATCTACGAGCAGTACTTC. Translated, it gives CASSPGLAGGIYEQYF.

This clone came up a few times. The CDR3 nucleotides read TGTGCCAGCAGTTACGGTAGGAGGACTGAAGCTTTCTTT. Amino acids: CASSYGRRTEAFF. This chain connects TRBV6-6 to TRBJ1-1; D remains unclear. Looked up from germline, CDR1 is MNHNY and CDR2 is SVGAGI (reference sequence). V was clipped by 2 bases and J by 5 bases, with 9 bases between them. The CDR3 contains 13 residues.

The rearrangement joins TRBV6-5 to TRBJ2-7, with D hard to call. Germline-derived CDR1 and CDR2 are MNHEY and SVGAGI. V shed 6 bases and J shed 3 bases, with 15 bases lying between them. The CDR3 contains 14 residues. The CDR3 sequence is CASSRLPDFYEQYF. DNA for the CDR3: TGTGCCAGCAGCCGCCTCCCTGACTTCTACGAGCAGTACTTC.

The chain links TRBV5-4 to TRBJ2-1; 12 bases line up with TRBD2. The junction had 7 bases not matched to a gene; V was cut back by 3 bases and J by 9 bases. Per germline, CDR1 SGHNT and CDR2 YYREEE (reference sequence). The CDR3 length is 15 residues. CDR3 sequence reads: CASSSLTSGGLEQFF. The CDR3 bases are TGTGCCAGCAGCTCGTTGACTAGCGGGGGACTTGAGCAGTTCTTC.